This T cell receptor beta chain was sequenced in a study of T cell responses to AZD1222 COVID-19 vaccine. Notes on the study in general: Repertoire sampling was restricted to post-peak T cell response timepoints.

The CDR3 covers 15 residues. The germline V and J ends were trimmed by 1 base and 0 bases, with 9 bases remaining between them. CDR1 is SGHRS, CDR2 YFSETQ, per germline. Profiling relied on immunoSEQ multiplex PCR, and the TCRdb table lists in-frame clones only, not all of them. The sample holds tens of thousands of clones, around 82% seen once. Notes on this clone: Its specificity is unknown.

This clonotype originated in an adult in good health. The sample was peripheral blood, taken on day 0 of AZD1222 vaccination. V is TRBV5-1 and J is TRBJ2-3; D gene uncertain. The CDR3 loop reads CASSLLGSSTDTQYF. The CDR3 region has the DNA TGCGCCAGCAGCTTGCTGGGGTCTAGCACAGATACGCAGTATTTT.